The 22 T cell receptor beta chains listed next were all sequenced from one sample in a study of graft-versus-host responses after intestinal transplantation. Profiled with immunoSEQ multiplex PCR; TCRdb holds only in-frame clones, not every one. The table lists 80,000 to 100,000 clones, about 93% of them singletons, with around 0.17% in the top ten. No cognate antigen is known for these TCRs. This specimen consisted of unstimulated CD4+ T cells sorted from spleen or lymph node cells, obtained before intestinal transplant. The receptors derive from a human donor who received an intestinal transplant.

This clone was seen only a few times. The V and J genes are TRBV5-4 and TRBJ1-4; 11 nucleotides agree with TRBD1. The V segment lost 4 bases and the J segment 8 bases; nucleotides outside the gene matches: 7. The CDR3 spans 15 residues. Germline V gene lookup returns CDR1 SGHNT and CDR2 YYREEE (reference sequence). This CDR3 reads CASSGGQGAWEKLFF. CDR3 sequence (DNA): TGTGCCAGCAGCGGCGGACAGGGGGCTTGGGAAAAACTGTTTTTT.

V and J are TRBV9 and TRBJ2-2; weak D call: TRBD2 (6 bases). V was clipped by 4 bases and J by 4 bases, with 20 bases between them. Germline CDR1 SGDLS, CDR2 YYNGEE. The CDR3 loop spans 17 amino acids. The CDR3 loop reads CASSLNGGTAFTGELFF. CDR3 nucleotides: TGTGCCAGCAGCTTAAACGGGGGAACAGCGTTCACCGGGGAGCTGTTTTTT.

Written as DNA, the CDR3 is TGTGCCAGCAGTGATCGGAGGGTCAATCAGCCCCAGCATTTT. It specifies CASSDRRVNQPQHF. The rearrangement joins TRBV6-1 to TRBJ1-5, with D hard to call. Germline V CDR1 and CDR2: MNHNS, SASEGT. This CDR3 region has 14 residues. The V and J ends lost 3 bases and 3 bases respectively, with 9 bases between them.

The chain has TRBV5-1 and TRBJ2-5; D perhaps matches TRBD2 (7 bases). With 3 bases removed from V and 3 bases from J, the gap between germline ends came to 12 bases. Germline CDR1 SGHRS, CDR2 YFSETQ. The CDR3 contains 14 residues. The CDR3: CASSWGGREETQYF. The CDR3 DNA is TGCGCCAGCAGCTGGGGGGGCAGGGAAGAGACCCAGTACTTC.

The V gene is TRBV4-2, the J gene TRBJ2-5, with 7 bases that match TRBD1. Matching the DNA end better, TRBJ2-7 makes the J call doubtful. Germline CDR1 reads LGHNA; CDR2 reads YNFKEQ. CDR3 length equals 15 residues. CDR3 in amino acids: CASSQERTGTYEQYF. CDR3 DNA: TGTGCCAGCAGCCAAGAGAGGACAGGAACCTACGAGCAGTACTTC.

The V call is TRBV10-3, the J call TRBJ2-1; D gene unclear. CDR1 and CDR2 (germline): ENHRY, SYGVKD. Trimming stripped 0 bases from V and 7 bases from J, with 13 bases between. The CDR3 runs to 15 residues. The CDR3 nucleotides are TGTGCCATCAGTGAGTCCAGTTTCCCCACAAATGAGCAGTTCTTC. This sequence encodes CAISESSFPTNEQFF.

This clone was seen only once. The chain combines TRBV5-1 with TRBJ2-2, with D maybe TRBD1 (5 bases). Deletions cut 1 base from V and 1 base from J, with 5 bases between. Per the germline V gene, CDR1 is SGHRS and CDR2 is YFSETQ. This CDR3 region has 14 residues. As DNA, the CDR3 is TGCGCCAGCAGCTTGACAGGGAACACCGGGGAGCTGTTTTTT. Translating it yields CASSLTGNTGELFF.

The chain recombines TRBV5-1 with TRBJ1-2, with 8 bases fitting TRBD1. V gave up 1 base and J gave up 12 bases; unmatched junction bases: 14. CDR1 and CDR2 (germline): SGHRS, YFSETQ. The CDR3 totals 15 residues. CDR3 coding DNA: TGCGCCAGCAGCTTGACTCAACAGGGGGGCTCAGGAGACACCTTC. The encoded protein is CASSLTQQGGSGDTF.

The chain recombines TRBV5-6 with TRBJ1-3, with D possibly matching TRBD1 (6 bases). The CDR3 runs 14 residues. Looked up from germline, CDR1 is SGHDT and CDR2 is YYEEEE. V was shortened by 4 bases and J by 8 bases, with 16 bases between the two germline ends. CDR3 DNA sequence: TGTGCCAGCAGCCGTAGACAGGCGCAATACACCATATATTTT. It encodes CASSRRQAQYTIYF.

CDR3 sequence (DNA): TGTGCCAGCTCACCGTTTACCGGGACAGGGAGTCAGCCCCAGCATTTT. Translation gives CASSPFTGTGSQPQHF. The V gene is TRBV18, the J gene TRBJ1-5; 9 bases map to TRBD1. Losses at the gene ends were 3 bases for V and 6 bases for J; bases not matched to a gene: 9. Germline V gives CDR1 KGHSH, CDR2 LQKENI. The CDR3 length is 16 residues. The variable domain in full, with the rest retrieved from reference TRBV18 and TRBJ1-5, is NAGVMQNPRHLVRRRGQEARLRCSPMKGHSHVYWYRQLPEEGLKFMVYLQKENIIDESGMPKERFSAEFPKEGPSILRIQQVVRGDSAAYFCASSPFTGTGSQPQHFGDGTRLSIL.

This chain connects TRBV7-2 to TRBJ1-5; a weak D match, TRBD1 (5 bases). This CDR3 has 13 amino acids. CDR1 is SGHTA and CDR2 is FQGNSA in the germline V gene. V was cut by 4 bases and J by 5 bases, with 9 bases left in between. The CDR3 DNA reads TGTGCCAGCAGCTCCGACAGACATCAGCCCCAGCATTTT. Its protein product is CASSSDRHQPQHF.

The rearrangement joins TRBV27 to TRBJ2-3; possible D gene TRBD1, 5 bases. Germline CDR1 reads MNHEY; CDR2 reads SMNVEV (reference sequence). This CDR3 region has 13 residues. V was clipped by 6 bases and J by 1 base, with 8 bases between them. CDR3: CASRGQGTDTQYF. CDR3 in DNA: TGTGCCAGCAGGGGGCAGGGCACAGATACGCAGTATTTT.

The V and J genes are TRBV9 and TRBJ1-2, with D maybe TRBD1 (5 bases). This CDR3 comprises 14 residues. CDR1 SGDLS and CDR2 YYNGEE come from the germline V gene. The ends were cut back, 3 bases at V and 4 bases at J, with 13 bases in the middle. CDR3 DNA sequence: TGTGCCAGCAGCGCCCAGACAGTCCCCTATGGCTACACCTTC. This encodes CASSAQTVPYGYTF.

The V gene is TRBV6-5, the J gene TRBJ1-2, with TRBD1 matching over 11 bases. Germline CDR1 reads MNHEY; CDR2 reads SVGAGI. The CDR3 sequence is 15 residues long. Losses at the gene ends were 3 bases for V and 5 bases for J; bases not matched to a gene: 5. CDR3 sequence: CASSYTGTGGYGYTF. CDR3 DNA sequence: TGTGCCAGCAGTTATACGGGGACAGGGGGGTATGGCTACACCTTC.

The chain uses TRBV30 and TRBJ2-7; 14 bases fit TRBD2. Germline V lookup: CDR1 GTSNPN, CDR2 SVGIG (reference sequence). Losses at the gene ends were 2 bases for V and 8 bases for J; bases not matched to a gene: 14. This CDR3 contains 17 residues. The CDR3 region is CAWSPKIAGTSGSKQYF. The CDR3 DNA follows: TGTGCCTGGAGTCCCAAAATAGCGGGGACTAGCGGGAGCAAGCAGTACTTC.

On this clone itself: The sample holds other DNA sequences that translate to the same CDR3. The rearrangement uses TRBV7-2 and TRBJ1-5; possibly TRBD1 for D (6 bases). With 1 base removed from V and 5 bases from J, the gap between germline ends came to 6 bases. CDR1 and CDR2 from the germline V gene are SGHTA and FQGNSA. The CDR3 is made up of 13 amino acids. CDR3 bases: TGTGCCAGCAGCTTAGACAGGGATCAGCCCCAGCATTTT. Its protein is CASSLDRDQPQHF.

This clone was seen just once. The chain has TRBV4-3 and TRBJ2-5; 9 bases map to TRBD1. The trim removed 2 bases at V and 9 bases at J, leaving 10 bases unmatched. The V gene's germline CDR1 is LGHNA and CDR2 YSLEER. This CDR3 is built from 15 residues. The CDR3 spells CASSQPRDRERAQYF. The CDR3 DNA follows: TGCGCCAGCAGCCAACCTAGGGACAGGGAAAGGGCCCAGTACTTC.

The CDR3 spells CASSQDRGRPYEQYF. The CDR3 region has the DNA TGTGCCAGCAGCCAAGATAGGGGCCGACCCTACGAGCAGTACTTC. V and J are TRBV14 and TRBJ2-7, with a weak D call TRBD1 (5 bases). Per germline, CDR1 SGHDN and CDR2 FVKESK. This CDR3 region has 15 residues. Between the trimmed V and J ends, which lost 0 bases and 2 bases, there was a span of 11 bases. Using reference TRBV14 and TRBJ2-7 for the parts outside the CDR3, the full variable domain is EAGVTQFPSHSVIEKGQTVTLRCDPISGHDNLYWYRRVMGKEIKFLLHFVKESKQDESGMPNNRFLAERTGGTYSTLKVQPAELEDSGVYFCASSQDRGRPYEQYFGPGTRLTVT.

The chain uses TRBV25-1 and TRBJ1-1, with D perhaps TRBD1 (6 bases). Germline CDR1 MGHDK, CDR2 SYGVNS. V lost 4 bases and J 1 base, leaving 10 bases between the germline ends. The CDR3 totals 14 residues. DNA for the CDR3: TGTGCCAGCAGTGCGCAACAGGGGAACACTGAAGCTTTCTTT. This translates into CASSAQQGNTEAFF.

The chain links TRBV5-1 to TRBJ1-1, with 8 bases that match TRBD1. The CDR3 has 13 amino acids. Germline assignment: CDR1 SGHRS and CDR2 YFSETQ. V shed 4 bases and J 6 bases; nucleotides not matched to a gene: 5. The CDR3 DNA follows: TGCGCCAGCAGCGTGCAGGGGGCCCCTGAAGCTTTCTTT. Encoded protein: CASSVQGAPEAFF.

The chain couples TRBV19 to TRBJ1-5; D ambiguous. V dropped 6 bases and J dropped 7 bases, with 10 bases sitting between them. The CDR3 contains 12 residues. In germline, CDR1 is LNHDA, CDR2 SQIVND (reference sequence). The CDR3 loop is CASRSPAQPQHF. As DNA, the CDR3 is TGTGCCAGTAGGAGTCCCGCGCAGCCCCAGCATTTT.

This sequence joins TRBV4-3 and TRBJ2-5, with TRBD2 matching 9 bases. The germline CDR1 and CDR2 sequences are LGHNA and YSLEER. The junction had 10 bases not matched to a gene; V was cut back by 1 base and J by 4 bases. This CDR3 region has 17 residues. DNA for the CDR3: TGCGCCAGCAGCCAAGTTCTCGGCGGGGGGGCCCCAGAGACCCAGTACTTC. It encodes CASSQVLGGGAPETQYF.